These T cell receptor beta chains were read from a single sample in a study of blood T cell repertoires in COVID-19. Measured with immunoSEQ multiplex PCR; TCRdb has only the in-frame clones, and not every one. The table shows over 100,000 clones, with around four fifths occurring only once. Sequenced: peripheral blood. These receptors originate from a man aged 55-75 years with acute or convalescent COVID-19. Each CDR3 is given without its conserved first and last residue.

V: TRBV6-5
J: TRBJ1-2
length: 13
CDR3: ASSYSSSRGYGYT

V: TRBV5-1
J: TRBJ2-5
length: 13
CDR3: ASSWGRRDQETQY

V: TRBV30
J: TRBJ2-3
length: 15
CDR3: AWKAPPTQIRGYPQY

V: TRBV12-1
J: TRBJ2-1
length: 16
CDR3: ASSFVNLREESYNEQF

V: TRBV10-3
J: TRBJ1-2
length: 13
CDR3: AISPTGTASSGYT

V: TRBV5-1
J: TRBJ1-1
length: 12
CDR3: ASSLDTPGTEAF

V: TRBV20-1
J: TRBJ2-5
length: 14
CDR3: SASVGTSEHQETQY

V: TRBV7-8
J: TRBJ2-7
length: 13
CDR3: ASSLASRGPYEQY

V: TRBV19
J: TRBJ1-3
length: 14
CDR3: ASSLTGGRYENTIY

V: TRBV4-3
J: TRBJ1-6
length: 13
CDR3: ASSDGTGIYSPLH

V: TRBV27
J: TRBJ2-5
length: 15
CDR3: ASRRTGGAGVGLTQY

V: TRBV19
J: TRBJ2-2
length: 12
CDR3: ASSLQTPTGELF

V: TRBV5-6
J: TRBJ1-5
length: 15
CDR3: ASSLGAALGSNQPQH

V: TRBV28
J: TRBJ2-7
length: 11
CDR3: ASSRGDSASQY

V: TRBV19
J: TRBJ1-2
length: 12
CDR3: ASSTFRDSYGYT

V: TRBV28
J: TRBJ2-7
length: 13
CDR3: ASSLWGTGSYEQY

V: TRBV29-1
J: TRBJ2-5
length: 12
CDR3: SVLGSGRRETQY

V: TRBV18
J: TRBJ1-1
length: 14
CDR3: ASSPRADRGDTEAF

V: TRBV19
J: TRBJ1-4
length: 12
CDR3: ASSRQPAREKLF

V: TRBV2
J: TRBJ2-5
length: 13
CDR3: ASSRGTGDGETQY

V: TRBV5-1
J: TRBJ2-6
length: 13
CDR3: ASGGYSSGANVLT

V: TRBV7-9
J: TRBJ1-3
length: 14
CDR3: ASSFLPVRSGNTIY

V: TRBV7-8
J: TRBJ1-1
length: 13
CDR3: ASSLVRASGTEAF

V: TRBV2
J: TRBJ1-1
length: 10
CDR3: VQGGSTFEAF

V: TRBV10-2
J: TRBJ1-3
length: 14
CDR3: ASSDPGQASGNTIY

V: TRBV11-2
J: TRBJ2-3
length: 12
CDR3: ASSWTRRTDTQY

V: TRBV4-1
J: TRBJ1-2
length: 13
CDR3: ASSLPTRRAYGYT

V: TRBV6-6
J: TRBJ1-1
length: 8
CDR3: ASSPAEAF

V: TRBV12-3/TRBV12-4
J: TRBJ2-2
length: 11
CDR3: ASSFSGTGELF

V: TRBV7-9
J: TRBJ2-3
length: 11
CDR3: ASSPDTPDTQY

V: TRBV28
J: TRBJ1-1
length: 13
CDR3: ASRPPDIRGQQAF

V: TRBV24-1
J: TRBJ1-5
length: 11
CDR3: ATSDRGSQPQH

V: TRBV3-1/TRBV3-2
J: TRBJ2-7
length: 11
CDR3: ASSQGRVGEQY